The present T cell receptor beta chain was sequenced within a study of T cell responses to AZD1222 COVID-19 vaccine. The CDR3 has 12 residues. Looked up from germline, CDR1 is SNHLY and CDR2 is FYNNEI. V dropped 1 base and J dropped 10 bases, with 8 bases sitting between them. Assay: immunoSEQ multiplex PCR; the TCRdb copy retains only in-frame clones and omits some. The sample yields around 150,000 clones, around 90% seen once. The rearrangement links TRBV2 to TRBJ2-1, with D possibly TRBD2 on 5 matching bases. The clonotype was recovered from an adult who received the AZD1222 COVID-19 vaccine. The sequenced sample was peripheral blood, obtained 28 days after the second AZD1222 dose. CDR3 protein: CASSEGQREQFF. CDR3 nucleotides: TGTGCCAGCAGTGAAGGTCAGCGGGAGCAGTTCTTC.